This TCR beta chain came from a study of T cell responses to AZD1222 COVID-19 vaccine. There are 15 residues in the CDR3. In germline, CDR1 is LGHNA, CDR2 YNFKEQ. Trimming at V came to 1 base and at J to 2 bases, leaving 2 bases not matched to a gene. The method was immunoSEQ multiplex PCR; TCRdb's version includes in-frame clones alone and lacks a portion of them. The sample lists about 150,000 clones; 90% were seen once. The origin of this receptor is an adult in good health. The sample in question was peripheral blood, obtained on day 0 of AZD1222 vaccination. The chain couples TRBV4-2 to TRBJ2-7; 10 bases agree with TRBD2. CDR3 bases: TGTGCCAGCAGCCAAGGGACTAGCGGTACCTACGAGCAGTACTTC. Amino acids: CASSQGTSGTYEQYF.